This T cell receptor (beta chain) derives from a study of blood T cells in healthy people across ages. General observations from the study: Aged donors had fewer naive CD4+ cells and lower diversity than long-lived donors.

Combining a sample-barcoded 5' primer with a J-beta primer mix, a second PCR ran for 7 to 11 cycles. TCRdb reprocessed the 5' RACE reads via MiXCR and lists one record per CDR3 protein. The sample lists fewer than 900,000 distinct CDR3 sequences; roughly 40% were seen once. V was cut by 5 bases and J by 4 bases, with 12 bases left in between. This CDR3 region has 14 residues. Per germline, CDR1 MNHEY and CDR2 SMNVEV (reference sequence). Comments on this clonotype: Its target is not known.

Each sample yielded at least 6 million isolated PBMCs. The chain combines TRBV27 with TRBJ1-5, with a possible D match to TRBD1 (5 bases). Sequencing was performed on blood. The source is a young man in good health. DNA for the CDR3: TGTGCCAGCAGTCCCCGCAGGGTAAATCAGCCCCAGCATTTT. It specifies CASSPRRVNQPQHF.